A selection of T cell receptor beta chains follows, all from one sample in a study of CD8+CD57+ T cells in acquired aplastic anemia. TCRdb ran MiXCR on the reads and lists one entry per CDR3 protein. Of fewer than 250,000 distinct CDR3 sequences in the sample, 45% to 50% were seen once. What was sequenced was sorted CD4+, CD8+, or CD8+CD57+ T cells (not recorded which) from PBMCs. Receptor source: a human donor with aplastic anemia. Both conserved end residues are part of each CDR3. A D gene is named only where the DNA matches it firmly. Not all rows give a size; the values are once, few, many and, for expanded clones, a class.

D gene,clone size,V gene,J gene,CDR3 protein,CDR3 DNA
TRBD1,many,TRBV20-1,TRBJ1-5,CSARQGARGNQPQHF,TGCAGTGCTAGGCAGGGGGCGCGGGGCAATCAGCCCCAGCATTTT
TRBD1,many,TRBV6-5,TRBJ2-7,CASSGQGTYEQYF,TGTGCCAGCAGCGGACAGGGGACCTACGAGCAGTACTTC
TRBD2,NA,TRBV5-5,TRBJ2-1,CASSFWRSGGYNEQFF,TGTGCCAGCAGCTTCTGGCGTAGCGGGGGTTACAATGAGCAGTTCTTC
NA,many,TRBV3-1,TRBJ2-1,CATRGSSYNEQFF,TGTGCCACCAGGGGCAGCTCCTACAATGAGCAGTTCTTC
NA,NA,TRBV7-2,TRBJ2-4,CASSLDPLINIQYF,TGTGCCAGCAGCTTAGATCCGCTCATAAACATTCAGTACTTC
NA,many,TRBV2,TRBJ1-4,CASSRMWNEKLFF,TGTGCCAGCAGCAGGATGTGGAATGAAAAACTGTTTTTT
NA,many,TRBV20-1,TRBJ1-6,CSAIQYNSPLHF,TGCAGTGCTATACAGTATAATTCACCCCTCCACTTT
NA,few,TRBV20-1,TRBJ2-7,CSASPRNYEQYF,TGCAGTGCTAGTCCCAGAAACTACGAGCAGTACTTC
NA,NA,TRBV20-1,TRBJ1-2,CSASETQGGYTF,TGCAGTGCTAGCGAAACACAGGGTGGCTACACCTTC
NA,NA,TRBV15,TRBJ1-2,CATSRDNYGYTF,TGTGCCACCAGCCGGGACAACTATGGCTACACCTTC
NA,many,TRBV14,TRBJ1-6,CASSQDYGSSPLHF,TGTGCCAGCAGCCAAGATTACGGCTCGTCACCCCTCCACTTT
TRBD2,NA,TRBV7-8,TRBJ2-7,CASSLGVGGGLYEQYF,TGTGCCAGCAGCTTAGGAGTCGGCGGGGGGTTGTACGAGCAGTACTTC
NA,NA,TRBV7-8,TRBJ2-7,CASKRAESSYEQYF,TGTGCCAGCAAGCGAGCGGAAAGCTCCTACGAGCAGTACTTC
TRBD1,NA,TRBV7-3,TRBJ1-5,CASSMDRGSNQPQHF,TGTGCCAGCAGCATGGACAGGGGGAGCAATCAGCCCCAGCATTTT
TRBD1,few,TRBV5-1,TRBJ2-1,CASSSVRDRLYNEQSF,TGCGCCAGCAGCTCAGTCCGGGACAGATTATACAATGAGCAGTCCTTC
NA,NA,TRBV20-1,TRBJ2-3,CSELVKADTQYF,TGCAGTGAACTAGTCAAAGCAGATACGCAGTATTTT
NA,NA,TRBV19,TRBJ1-2,CASSPTGSGYTF,TGTGCCAGTAGTCCAACAGGGAGCGGCTACACCTTC
NA,NA,TRBV7-9,TRBJ1-2,CASSLGTGYTF,TGTGCCAGCAGCTTGGGGACAGGCTACACCTTC
NA,NA,TRBV10-3,TRBJ1-1,CAISDRNTEAFF,TGTGCCATCAGTGACCGGAACACTGAAGCTTTCTTT
TRBD2,NA,TRBV9,TRBJ2-2,CASSVRPAGGQDTGELFF,TGTGCCAGCAGCGTACGGCCAGCGGGGGGGCAGGACACCGGGGAGCTGTTTTTT
NA,many,TRBV7-8,TRBJ1-2,CASSLVDRKNYGYTF,TGTGCCAGCAGCTTAGTAGACAGGAAGAACTATGGCTACACCTTC
TRBD1,few,TRBV20-1,TRBJ2-7,CSANTGTGTNEQYF,TGCAGTGCTAATACCGGGACAGGGACCAACGAGCAGTACTTC
NA,many,TRBV20-1,TRBJ2-1,CSARDRDAAQNEQFF,TGCAGTGCTAGAGATCGGGACGCCGCTCAAAATGAGCAGTTCTTC
TRBD1,NA,TRBV7-9,TRBJ2-5,CASSLRPGQGRSYQETQYF,TGTGCCAGCAGCCTGCGCCCGGGACAGGGGCGAAGTTACCAAGAGACCCAGTACTTC
NA,NA,TRBV15,TRBJ2-1,CATSRIRDEQFF,TGTGCCACCAGCAGAATACGTGACGAGCAGTTCTTC
TRBD2,many,TRBV7-2,TRBJ2-1,CASSPHRGLAGVGRGYNEQFF,TGTGCCAGCAGCCCGCACCGGGGACTAGCGGGAGTAGGGAGGGGGTACAATGAGCAGTTCTTC
NA,NA,TRBV9,TRBJ2-7,CASSPGDFGASYEQYF,TGTGCCAGCAGCCCCGGAGATTTTGGAGCCTCCTACGAGCAGTACTTC
NA,many,TRBV4-3,TRBJ1-1,CASSQDGMNTEAFF,TGCGCCAGCAGCCAAGATGGGATGAACACTGAAGCTTTCTTT
TRBD1,few,TRBV13,TRBJ2-7,CASSLTVGTGPPIAHEQYF,TGTGCCAGCAGCTTAACTGTCGGGACAGGGCCCCCGATCGCCCACGAGCAGTACTTC
NA,few,TRBV27,TRBJ2-1,CASRGGGDEQFF,TGTGCCAGCAGGGGAGGGGGTGATGAGCAGTTCTTC
NA,few,TRBV27,TRBJ1-1,CASTLKGYLNTEAFF,TGTGCCAGCACCTTAAAGGGGTATCTGAACACTGAAGCTTTCTTT
TRBD2,many,TRBV20-1,TRBJ2-7,CSAYTSGRNYEQYF,TGCAGTGCTTATACTAGCGGGAGAAACTACGAGCAGTACTTC
TRBD1,NA,TRBV24-1,TRBJ1-6,CATSEGGQYNSPLHF,TGTGCCACCAGTGAGGGGGGACAGTATAATTCACCCCTCCACTTT
NA,NA,TRBV10-1,TRBJ1-5,CASSESQISVGQPQRF,TGCGCCAGCAGTGAGTCGCAGATTAGTGTGGGCCAGCCCCAGCGTTTT
TRBD1,NA,TRBV7-9,TRBJ1-5,CASSLRYDRVWPQHF,TGTGCCAGCAGCCTAAGGTATGACAGGGTTTGGCCCCAGCATTTT
TRBD1,NA,TRBV20-1,TRBJ1-5,CSARGLRTGENSNQPQHF,TGCAGTGCTAGAGGATTGCGGACAGGCGAAAATAGCAATCAGCCCCAGCATTTT
NA,NA,TRBV9,TRBJ2-3,CASSVKGGTDTQYF,TGTGCCAGCAGCGTAAAGGGGGGCACAGATACGCAGTATTTT
TRBD1,NA,TRBV20-1,TRBJ1-1,CSARQGTNTEAFF,TGCAGTGCCCGACAGGGGACGAACACTGAAGCTTTCTTT
NA,many,TRBV7-9,TRBJ1-3,CASSSITGAGNTIYF,TGTGCCAGCAGCTCTATCACAGGCGCTGGAAACACCATATATTTT
NA,many,TRBV15,TRBJ1-5,CATSRDGLLLQPQHF,TGTGCCACCAGCAGAGATGGGTTACTTTTGCAGCCCCAGCATTTT
TRBD2,many,TRBV20-1,TRBJ2-2,CSARDTLGLAGGTGELFF,TGCAGTGCTAGAGATACGTTGGGCCTAGCGGGGGGAACCGGGGAGCTGTTTTTT
NA,many,TRBV5-8,TRBJ2-3,CASSFRDRTDTQYF,TGTGCCAGCAGCTTCCGGGATCGCACAGATACGCAGTATTTT
NA,many,TRBV6-1,TRBJ2-7,CASSPAFPDYEQYF,TGTGCCAGCAGCCCCGCTTTCCCGGACTACGAGCAGTACTTC
NA,NA,TRBV20-1,TRBJ2-7,CSARDSGRAQYF,TGCAGTGCTAGAGATTCGGGCAGGGCGCAGTACTTC
TRBD2,many,TRBV20-1,TRBJ2-3,CSARRTSGSTDTQYF,TGCAGTGCTAGACGGACTAGCGGGAGTACAGATACGCAGTATTTT
NA,many,TRBV5-8,TRBJ1-1,CASSLDVRTTEAFF,TGTGCCAGCAGCTTGGATGTTAGAACCACTGAAGCTTTCTTT
TRBD2,many,TRBV30,TRBJ2-7,CAWTTGGPGEQYF,TGTGCCTGGACTACGGGAGGGCCGGGTGAGCAGTACTTC
TRBD1,NA,TRBV25-1,TRBJ2-1,CASSQDRGGGQFF,TGTGCCAGCAGCCAAGATAGAGGGGGCGGGCAGTTCTTC
TRBD1,NA,TRBV20-1,TRBJ1-1,CSARATGGVTEAFF,TGCAGTGCTAGAGCGACAGGGGGCGTCACTGAAGCTTTCTTT
NA,NA,TRBV7-9,TRBJ2-7,CASSLAMERSYEQYF,TGTGCCAGCAGCTTGGCTATGGAGCGCTCCTACGAGCAGTACTTC
TRBD1,many,TRBV7-9,TRBJ2-7,CASSQDRDSYEQYF,TGTGCCAGCAGCCAGGACAGGGACTCCTACGAGCAGTACTTC